This T cell receptor (beta chain) derives from a study of vaccination and CD4 T cells after COVID-19 (dated by TCRdb to about 2022). For the study in its entirety: SARS-CoV-2 positivity had been established in the convalescent patients by nasal swab PCR, and mild disease was recorded in about 9 of these patients and severe disease in one. Six males and four females were included in the convalescent cohort, with two Hispanic individuals, seven Caucasians, two Asians and one multiracial person represented. Participants received two doses of either the Pfizer-BioNTech BNT162b2 vaccine (n=8) or the Moderna mRNA-1273 vaccine (n=2). Post-COVID blood samples from convalescent patients were collected a median of 101 days after diagnosis, with a range of 35 to 161 days. Post-vaccine blood samples were collected a median of approximately 77 days after the second vaccine dose, ranging from about 13 to 250 days. Culture stimuli were overlapping spike peptide pools from SARS-CoV-2 and from the common cold coronaviruses HCoV-NL63, HCoV-OC43 and HCoV-229E. Control cultures used a CEFX viral epitope pool as positive control, an HIV-1 Nef peptide pool as negative control, or no peptide. In roughly 11 COVID-19 convalescent patients and a few infection-naive healthy vaccine recipients, the spike-specific CD4+ TCR repertoire before mRNA vaccination was compared with the repertoire after mRNA vaccination. The full study reports these points: Among convalescent patients, a median around 89% of the SARS-CoV-2-reactive clones seen after vaccination appeared only after vaccination, which suggests priming specific to the vaccine. Although the median number of SARS-CoV-2-reactive clonotypes went up from 20 to 25 after infection to some 37 after vaccination, the increase was not significant. In convalescent patients, nearly all vaccine-specific clones (304 of 307) were found to be mono-reactive for SARS-CoV-2 spike rather than cross-reactive with common cold coronaviruses. The number of convalescent patients in the study was relatively small, and the study did not examine early timepoints following natural infection.

The treatment or condition label on this specimen signifies: approximately 9-day PBMC culture with coronavirus spike peptide pools or control peptides (ViraFEST assay). The ViraFEST assay was used in the study, in which antigen-specific T cells were expanded with peptide pools and expanded clonotypes were subsequently identified by TCR sequencing. The convalescent patients' positive SARS-CoV-2 PCR tests were from March to December 2020, which was before the Alpha, Beta and Delta variants emerged in the United States. Fewer than 2.5 million PBMCs per well were cultured in IMDM with roughly 5% human AB serum and about 9.2 IU/ml IL-2, plus 10 ug/ml peptide pools. On days 3 and 7, half of the culture medium was replaced with fresh IL-2-containing medium. After 10 days of culture, CD4+ T cells were isolated by negative selection with the EasySep CD4+ T cell isolation kit. Ficoll-Paque Plus gradient centrifugation was used to isolate PBMCs from whole blood, and the isolated PBMCs were then either used fresh or cryopreserved at -140C. Each culture condition was generally run in triplicate wells.

From the cysteine through the phenylalanine, the CDR3 covers 17 amino acids. Only the CDR3 DNA stays, 51 bases, in frame from base 1. In this sample, this clonotype turned up a few times. The antigen it binds to is not known. No much larger clone exists at a distance of one base, and base qualities are not known. Receptor libraries were prepared by PCR. DNA from cultured CD4+ T cells was subjected to TCR sequencing with the Oncomine TCR Beta short-read assay at the Johns Hopkins FTIC core. The QIAamp micro DNA kit was used to extract genomic DNA from the cultured CD4+ T cells. Oncomine TCR Beta libraries from cultured CD4+ T cells were pooled with unique dual indexes and sequenced on an Illumina iSeq 100. The paper's processing steps were these. Non-productive sequences were filtered out, and CDR3s that did not start with C, did not end with F or W, or were shorter than 7 amino acids were discarded. The MANAFEST web application was used to identify antigen-specific clonotypes by comparing peptide-stimulated wells against reference wells and other culture wells. For a clone to be called positive, the clone needed an FDR below 0.05, an odds ratio above 5, and a productive frequency above 0.1% in at least two of three replicate wells. A clonotype counted as cross-reactive if it showed significant expansion both in the SARS-CoV-2 spike wells and in at least one common cold coronavirus spike condition. Using R version 3.6.1, CDR3 homology was evaluated through Levenshtein distances (stringdist) along with unrooted phylogenetic trees (ape). TCRdb reworked the public reads: Q25 trimming with fastp, MiXCR clone assembly, productive beta chains retained. CDR3 protein sequences are deduplicated, and each keeps its most common genes and DNA. The V and J calls and clone size are TCRdb's, not the authors'. The sample table contains about 11,000 distinct CDR3 sequences; only one count was recorded for 44% of them. Jointly, the top ten make up 5.5% to 7% of the sample.

Rearrangement joined TRBV21-1 to TRBJ1-2. TRBV21-1 is deemed a pseudogene. This TCR was recovered from a human donor who had recovered from COVID-19. Input material: CD4+ T cells from blood, cultured in vitro. The bases are TGTGCCAGCAGCAAAGGTAGGAGGGGCACCACTAACTATGGCTACACCTTC. It codes for CASSKGRRGTTNYGYTF.